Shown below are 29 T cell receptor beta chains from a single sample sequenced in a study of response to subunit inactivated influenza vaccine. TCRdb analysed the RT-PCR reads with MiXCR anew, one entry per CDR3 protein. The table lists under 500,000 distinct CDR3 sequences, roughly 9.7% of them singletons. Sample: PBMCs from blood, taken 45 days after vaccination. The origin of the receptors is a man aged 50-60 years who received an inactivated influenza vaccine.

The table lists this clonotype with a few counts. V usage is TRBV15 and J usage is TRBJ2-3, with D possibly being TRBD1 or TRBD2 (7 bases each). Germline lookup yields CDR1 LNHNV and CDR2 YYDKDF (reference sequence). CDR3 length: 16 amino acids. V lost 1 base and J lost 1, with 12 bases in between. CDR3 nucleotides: TGTGCCACCAGCAGAGTGGGAGGGGGCCGCACAGATACGCAGTATTTT. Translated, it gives CATSRVGGGRTDTQYF.

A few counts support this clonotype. This CDR3 is CASSLGGYSGQAWEQYF. The CDR3 coding sequence is TGTGCCAGCAGCTTAGGGGGCTATTCGGGACAGGCGTGGGAGCAGTACTTC. The V and J genes are TRBV7-9 and TRBJ2-7; 8 bases fit TRBD1. Losses at the gene ends were 1 base for V and 7 bases for J; bases not matched to a gene: 15. The CDR3 sequence is 17 residues long. Germline V gene sequence: CDR1 SEHNR, CDR2 FQNEAQ (reference sequence).

The CDR3 is CSVVGIRAFF. The CDR3 DNA reads TGCAGCGTTGTGGGGATTAGAGCTTTCTTT. The gene calls are TRBV29-1 and TRBJ1-1, with D uncertain. The CDR3 consists of 10 residues. The germline V gene encodes CDR1 SQVTM and CDR2 ANQGSEA. The V end was cut by 4 bases, the J end by 10 bases, with 10 bases between.

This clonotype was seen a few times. The DNA for the CDR3 is TGTGCCACCAGCAGAGATAAGCGGGAGAGTTCCTACTTC. This translates into CATSRDKRESSYF. This chain uses TRBV15 with TRBJ2-7; 8 nucleotides agree with TRBD2. The CDR3 covers 13 residues. Germline V gene lookup returns CDR1 LNHNV and CDR2 YYDKDF (reference sequence). V shed 0 bases, J shed 13 bases, and the junction held 8 bases outside the gene matches. The full variable domain, with the rest looked up from reference TRBV15 and TRBJ2-7, is DAMVIQNPRYQVTQFGKPVTLSCSQTLNHNVMYWYQQKSSQAPKLLFHYYDKDFNNEADTPDNFQSRRPNTSFCFLDIRSPGLGDTAMYLCATSRDKRESSYFGPGTRLTVT.

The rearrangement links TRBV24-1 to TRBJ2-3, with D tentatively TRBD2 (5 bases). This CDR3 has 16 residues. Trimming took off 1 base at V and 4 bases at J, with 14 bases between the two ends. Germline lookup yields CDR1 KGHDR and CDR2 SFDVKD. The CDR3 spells CATSDFTQHGADTQYF. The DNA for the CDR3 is TGTGCCACCAGTGATTTTACCCAGCACGGGGCAGATACGCAGTATTTT.

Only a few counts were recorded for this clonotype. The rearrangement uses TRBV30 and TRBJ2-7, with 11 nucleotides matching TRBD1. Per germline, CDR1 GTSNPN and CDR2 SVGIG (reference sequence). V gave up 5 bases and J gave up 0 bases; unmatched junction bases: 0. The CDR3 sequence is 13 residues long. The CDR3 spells CAWGTGGSYEQYF. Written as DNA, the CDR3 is TGTGCCTGGGGGACAGGGGGCTCCTACGAGCAGTACTTC. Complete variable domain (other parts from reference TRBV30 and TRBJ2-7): SQTIHQWPATLVQPVGSPLSLECTVEGTSNPNLYWYRQAAGRGLQLLFYSVGIGQISSEVPQNLSASRPQDRQFILSSKKLLLSDSGFYLCAWGTGGSYEQYFGPGTRLTVT.

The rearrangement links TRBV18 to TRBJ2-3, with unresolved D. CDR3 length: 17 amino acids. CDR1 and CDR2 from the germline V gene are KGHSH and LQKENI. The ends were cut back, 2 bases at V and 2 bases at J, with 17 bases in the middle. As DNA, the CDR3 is TGTGCCAGCTCACCAGGATTCAGACCCATCAACACAGATACGCAGTATTTT. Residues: CASSPGFRPINTDTQYF.

CDR3 protein: CASSFRTHRGEYDSTDTQYF. As DNA, the CDR3 is TGTGCCAGCAGCTTCCGCACCCACAGGGGAGAATACGATAGCACAGATACGCAGTATTTT. This chain uses TRBV11-1 with TRBJ2-3; 7 bases are shared with TRBD1. V dropped 3 bases and J dropped 0; count of bases not matched to a gene: 18. From germline, CDR1 is SGHAT and CDR2 FQDESV (reference sequence). There are 20 residues in the CDR3.

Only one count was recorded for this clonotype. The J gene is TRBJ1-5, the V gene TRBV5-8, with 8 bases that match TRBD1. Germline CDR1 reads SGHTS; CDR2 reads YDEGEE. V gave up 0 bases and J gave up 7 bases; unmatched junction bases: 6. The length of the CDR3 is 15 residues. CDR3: CASSLEDREYQPQHF. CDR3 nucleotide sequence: TGTGCCAGCAGCTTGGAGGACAGGGAGTACCAGCCCCAGCATTTT.

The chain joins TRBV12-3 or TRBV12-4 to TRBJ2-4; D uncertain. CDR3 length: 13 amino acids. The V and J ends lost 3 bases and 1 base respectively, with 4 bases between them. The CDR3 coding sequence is TGTGCCAGCAGTTTTAGCGCCAAAAACATTCAGTACTTC. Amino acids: CASSFSAKNIQYF.

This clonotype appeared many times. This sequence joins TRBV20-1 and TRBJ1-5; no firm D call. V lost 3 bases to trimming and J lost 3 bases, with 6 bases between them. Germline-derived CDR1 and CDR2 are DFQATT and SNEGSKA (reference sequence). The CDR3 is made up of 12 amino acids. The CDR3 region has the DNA TGCAGTGCTAGTGCAGCCAATCAGCCCCAGCATTTT. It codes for CSASAANQPQHF.

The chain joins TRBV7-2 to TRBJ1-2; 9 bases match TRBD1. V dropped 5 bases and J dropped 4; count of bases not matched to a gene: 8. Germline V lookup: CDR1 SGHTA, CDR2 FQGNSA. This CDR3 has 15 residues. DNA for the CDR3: TGTGCCAGCAGCGCCACAGGGGGCGAGAGCTATGGCTACACCTTC. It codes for CASSATGGESYGYTF.

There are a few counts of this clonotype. CDR3 sequence reads: CAISVRKTGELFF. The CDR3 DNA reads TGTGCCATCAGTGTACGGAAGACCGGGGAGCTGTTTTTT. The V and J genes are TRBV10-3 and TRBJ2-2; no definite D call. Trimming shortened V by 4 bases and J by 5 bases, and 8 bases separated the two germline ends. The CDR3 sequence is 13 residues long. Looked up from germline, CDR1 is ENHRY and CDR2 is SYGVKD.

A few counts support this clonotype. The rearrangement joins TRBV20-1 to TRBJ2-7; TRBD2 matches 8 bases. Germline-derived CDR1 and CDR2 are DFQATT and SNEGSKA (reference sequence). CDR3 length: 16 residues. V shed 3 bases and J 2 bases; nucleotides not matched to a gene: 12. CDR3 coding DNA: TGCAGTGCTAGCGGGGGGGCAAATCGGCCTCCCTACGAGCAGTACTTC. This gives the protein CSASGGANRPPYEQYF.

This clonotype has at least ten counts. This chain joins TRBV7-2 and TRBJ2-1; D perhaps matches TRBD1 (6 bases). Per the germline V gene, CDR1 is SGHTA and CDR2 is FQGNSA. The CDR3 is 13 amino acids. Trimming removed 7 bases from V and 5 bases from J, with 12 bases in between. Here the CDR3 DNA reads TGTGCCAGCAACCTTAGACAGGACAATGAGCAGTTCTTC. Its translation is CASNLRQDNEQFF.

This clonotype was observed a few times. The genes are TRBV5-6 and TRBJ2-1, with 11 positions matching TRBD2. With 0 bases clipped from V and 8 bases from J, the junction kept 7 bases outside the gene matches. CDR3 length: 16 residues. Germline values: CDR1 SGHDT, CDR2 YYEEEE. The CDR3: CASSLAVAGGRDEQFF. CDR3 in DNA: TGTGCCAGCAGCTTGGCGGTAGCGGGGGGGCGCGATGAGCAGTTCTTC.

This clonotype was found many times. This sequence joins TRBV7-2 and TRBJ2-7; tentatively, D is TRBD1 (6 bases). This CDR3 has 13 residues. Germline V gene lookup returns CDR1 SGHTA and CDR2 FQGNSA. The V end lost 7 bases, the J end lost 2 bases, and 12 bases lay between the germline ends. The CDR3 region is CASKTGTTYEQYF. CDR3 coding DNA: TGTGCCAGCAAGACCGGGACAACCTACGAGCAGTACTTC.

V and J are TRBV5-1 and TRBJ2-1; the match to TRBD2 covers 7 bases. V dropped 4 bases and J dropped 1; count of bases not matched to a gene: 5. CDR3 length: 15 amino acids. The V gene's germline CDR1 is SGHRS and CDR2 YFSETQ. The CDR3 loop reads CASSQRGGSYNEQFF. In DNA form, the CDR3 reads TGCGCCAGCAGCCAACGGGGAGGGTCCTACAATGAGCAGTTCTTC.

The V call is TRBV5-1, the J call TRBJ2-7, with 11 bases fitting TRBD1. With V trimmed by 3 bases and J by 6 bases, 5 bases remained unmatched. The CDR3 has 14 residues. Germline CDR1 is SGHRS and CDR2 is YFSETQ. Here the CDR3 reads CASSYRDRGAEQYF. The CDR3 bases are TGCGCCAGCAGCTACCGGGACAGGGGGGCCGAGCAGTACTTC.

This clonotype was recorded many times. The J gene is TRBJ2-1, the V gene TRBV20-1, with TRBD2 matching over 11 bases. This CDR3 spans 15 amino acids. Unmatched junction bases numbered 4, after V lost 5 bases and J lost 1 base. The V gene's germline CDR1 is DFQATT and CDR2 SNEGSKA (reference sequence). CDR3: CSAPTSGSSYNEQFF. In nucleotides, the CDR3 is TGCAGTGCTCCAACTAGCGGGAGTTCCTACAATGAGCAGTTCTTC.

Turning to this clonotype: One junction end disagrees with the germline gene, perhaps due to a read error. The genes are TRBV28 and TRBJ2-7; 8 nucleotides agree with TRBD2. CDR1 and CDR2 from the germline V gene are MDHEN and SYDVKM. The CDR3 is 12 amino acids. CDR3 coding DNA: TGTGCCAGCAGTACCGGTTGGACTAGCTTGGACTTC. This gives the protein CASSTGWTSLDF.

CDR3 DNA sequence: TGCGCCAGCAGCCAAGAATTTAGGGGACAGGGACTCGGTTACGAGCAGTACTTC. Its translation is CASSQEFRGQGLGYEQYF. The chain carries TRBV4-1 and TRBJ2-7, with 9 bases identical to TRBD1. V lost 0 bases and J lost 4; bases outside the gene matches: 13. CDR3 size: 18 residues. CDR1 and CDR2 (germline): MGHRA, YSYEKL.

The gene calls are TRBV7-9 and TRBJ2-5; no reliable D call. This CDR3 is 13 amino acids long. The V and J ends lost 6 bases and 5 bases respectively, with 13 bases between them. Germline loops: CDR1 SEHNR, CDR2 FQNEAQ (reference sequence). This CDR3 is CASRPSEQETQYF. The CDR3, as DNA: TGTGCCAGCAGACCCTCCGAGCAGGAGACCCAGTACTTC.

CDR3: CASSQTRTSGETQYF. Here the CDR3 DNA reads TGCGCCAGCAGTCAAACCCGGACTAGCGGGGAGACCCAGTACTTC. The chain uses TRBV23-1 and TRBJ2-5; 11 bases match TRBD2. TRBV23-1 has ORF status, its function being uncertain. Trimming at V came to 2 bases and at J to 5 bases, leaving 4 bases not matched to a gene. The CDR3 spans 15 residues.

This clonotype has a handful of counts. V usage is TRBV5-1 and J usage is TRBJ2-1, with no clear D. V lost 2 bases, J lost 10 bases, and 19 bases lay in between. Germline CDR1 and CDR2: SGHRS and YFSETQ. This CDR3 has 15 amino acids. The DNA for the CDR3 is TGCGCCAGCAGCTTCAGGCCTGTCATGGAGACGGAGCAGTTCTTC. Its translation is CASSFRPVMETEQFF.

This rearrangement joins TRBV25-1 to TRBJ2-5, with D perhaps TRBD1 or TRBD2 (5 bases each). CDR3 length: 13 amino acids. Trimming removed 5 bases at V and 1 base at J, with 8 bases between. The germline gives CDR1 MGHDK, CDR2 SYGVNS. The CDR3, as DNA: TGTGCCAGCAGTTGGGGACCCCAAGAGACCCAGTACTTC. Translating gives CASSWGPQETQYF. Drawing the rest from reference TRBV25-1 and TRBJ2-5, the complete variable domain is EADIYQTPRYLVIGTGKKITLECSQTMGHDKMYWYQQDPGMELHLIHYSYGVNSTEKGDLSSESTVSRIRTEHFPLTLESARPSHTSQYLCASSWGPQETQYFGPGTRLLVL.

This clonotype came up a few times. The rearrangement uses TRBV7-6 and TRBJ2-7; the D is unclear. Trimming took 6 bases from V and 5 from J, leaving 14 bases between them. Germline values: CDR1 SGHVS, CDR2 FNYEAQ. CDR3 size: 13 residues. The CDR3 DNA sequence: TGTGCCAGCAGTTTTCAGCTTGGCCACGAGCAGTACTTC. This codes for CASSFQLGHEQYF.

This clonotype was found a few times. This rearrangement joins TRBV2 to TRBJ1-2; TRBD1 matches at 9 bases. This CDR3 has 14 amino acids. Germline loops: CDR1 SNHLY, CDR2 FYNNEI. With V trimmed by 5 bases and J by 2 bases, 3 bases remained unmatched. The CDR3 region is CASSSGTGNYGYTF. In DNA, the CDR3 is TGTGCCAGCAGTTCCGGGACAGGGAACTATGGCTACACCTTC.

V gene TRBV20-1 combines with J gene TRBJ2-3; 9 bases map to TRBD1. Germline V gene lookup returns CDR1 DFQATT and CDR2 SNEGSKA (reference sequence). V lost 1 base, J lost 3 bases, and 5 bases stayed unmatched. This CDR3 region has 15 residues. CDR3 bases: TGCAGTGCTAGAGCTCAAGACAGGGGGACAGATACGCAGTATTTT. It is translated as CSARAQDRGTDTQYF.